Reported below is one T cell receptor beta chain. Its antigen remains unidentified. The sample belongs to a study of TIL therapy for anti-PD-1-resistant metastatic lung cancer. Turning to the study itself: Tumor harvest preceded PD-1/PD-L1 blockade, followed by nivolumab treatment. Overall study findings and caveats: This highly selected cohort may not generalize to typical lung cancer patients.

The time point denotes: pre-treatment sample, taken before nivolumab and TIL therapy. Adults with stage 4 NSCLC were enrolled in a phase I trial. The libraries were made with immunoSEQ v3. This table comes from immunoSEQ multiplex PCR, and its TCRdb copy is limited to in-frame clones, with some not included. This sample has about 59,000 clones, with more than 60% found just once. V lost 5 bases to trimming and J lost 6 bases, with 13 bases between them. The CDR3 covers 14 residues. Per the germline V gene, CDR1 is SGHNT and CDR2 is YENEEA. This clonotype originated in a person aged 25-85 years with non-small cell lung cancer. The chain combines TRBV11-3 with TRBJ2-2, with a tentative D call TRBD1 (5 bases). Sequences were derived from blood, sampled at baseline. The CDR3 region has the DNA TGTGCCAGCAGCCCCATAGGGGTCCCCGGGGAGCTGTTTTTT. Protein product: CASSPIGVPGELFF.